This is a list of T cell receptor beta chains from one sample in a study of PD-1 blockade in classical Hodgkin lymphoma. Sequenced by immunoSEQ multiplex PCR; TCRdb stores in-frame clones only, minus some. The data hold 20,000 to 25,000 clones, with nearly 75% observed a single time. The sequencing used peripheral blood mononuclear cells (PBMCs), collected before the second cycle of nivolumab. Receptors originate from a human donor with classical Hodgkin lymphoma. Each CDR3 is given with its conserved first and last residue. A D gene is named only where the DNA matches it firmly. The listing skips clone size in some rows; elsewhere it reads once, few, many or a size class.

TRBJ2-3 . TRBD2 TRBV7-9 TGTGCCAGCAGCCCCTCTGGAGCGGGAGGGGTAGATACGCAGTATTTT CASSPSGAGGVDTQYF
TRBJ1-1 . . TRBV13 TGTGCCAGCAGCTTAGGCTACGGGGGGCCTGAAGCTTTCTTT CASSLGYGGPEAFF
TRBJ1-1 once . TRBV29-1 TGCAGCGTTGAAGATCTGGACAGGAACACTGAAGCTTTCTTT CSVEDLDRNTEAFF
TRBJ1-2 . . TRBV18 TGTGCCAGCTCGCCTAAAGAGGGACCGAGCGGCTACACCTTC CASSPKEGPSGYTF
TRBJ2-1 . TRBD2 TRBV18 TGTGCCAGCTCACCCCCGGGACTAGCGGGTTATGAGCAGTTCTTC CASSPPGLAGYEQFF
TRBJ2-1 . TRBD1 TRBV2 TGTGCCAGCAGTGAAAGGGACAGGGAGCTCCGGAGCACCTACAATGAGCAGTTCTTC CASSERDRELRSTYNEQFF
TRBJ2-5 few TRBD2 TRBV5-1 TGCGCCAGCAGCTCGAATAACCTAGCGGGAGGGCCGGTGACCCAGTACTTC CASSSNNLAGGPVTQYF
TRBJ2-7 . TRBD1 TRBV19 TGTGCCAGCGCTGAATCCGGGACAGGGGCCTACGAGCAGTACTTC CASAESGTGAYEQYF
TRBJ2-1 . TRBD2 TRBV7-2 TGTGCCAGCAGCTTAATGACTAGCGAGTACAATGAGCAGTTCTTC CASSLMTSEYNEQFF
TRBJ2-1 . TRBD2 TRBV9 TGTGCCAGCAGCGTAGAGGCGGGAGAGGGGAATGAGCAGTTCTTC CASSVEAGEGNEQFF
TRBJ2-7 once TRBD1 TRBV10-2 TGCGCCAGCAGTGAGACAGGGGCACCCTCCTACGAGCAGTACTTC CASSETGAPSYEQYF
TRBJ1-5 . . TRBV27 TGTGCCAGCAGTTTAACGGCACCTTCCCCCGGGAGCAATCAGCCCCAGCATTTT CASSLTAPSPGSNQPQHF
TRBJ2-1 once TRBD2 TRBV6-5 TGTGCCAGCAGAGATAGCGGGAGGGCCTATCGAGAGCAGTTCTTC CASRDSGRAYREQFF
TRBJ2-7 . . TRBV19 TGTGCCAGTAGTATAGTTTCTTCGGGTCCACACGAGCAGTACTTC CASSIVSSGPHEQYF
TRBJ1-2 . . TRBV29-1 TGCAGTGCCAGCACGACTAACTATGGCTACACCTTC CSASTTNYGYTF
TRBJ2-7 . . TRBV5-5 TGTGCCAGCAGCCCGGCGACAGGATTCTCCTACGAGCAGTACTTC CASSPATGFSYEQYF
TRBJ1-1 . . TRBV30 TGTGCCTGGAATAAGCGGAGGCAGGGATCGGCGGGGACTGAAGCTTTCTTT CAWNKRRQGSAGTEAFF
TRBJ2-2 few TRBD1 TRBV5-3 TGTGCCAGAACAGACAGGGCCACCGGGGAGCTGTTTTTT CARTDRATGELFF
TRBJ2-2 . . TRBV6-7 TGTGTTGAGGGGGTTGACACCGGGGAGCTGTTTTTT CVEGVDTGELFF
TRBJ2-2 . . TRBV6-6 TGTGCCAGCAGTTACTCGGAGCACGGGTTCACCGGGGAGCTGTTTTTT CASSYSEHGFTGELFF
TRBJ1-2 . . TRBV4-1 TGCGCCAGCAGCCAAGACCGGTCCCAATACTATGGCTACACCTTC CASSQDRSQYYGYTF
TRBJ2-1 few TRBD1 TRBV28 TGTGCCAGCACCCCCGGGACAGGTAAATACAATGAGCAGTTCTTC CASTPGTGKYNEQFF
TRBJ1-5 . . TRBV5-1 TGCGCCAGCAGCTTGGGTGGGAGCAATCAGCCCCAGCATTTT CASSLGGSNQPQHF
TRBJ2-1 once . TRBV28 TGTGCCAGCAGTCAACTGAGCGGTGCGACCTACAATGAGCAGTTCTTC CASSQLSGATYNEQFF
TRBJ1-4 . . TRBV7-9 TGTGCCAGCAGCCCCCCCGGACCATCAACTAATGAAAAACTGTTTTTT CASSPPGPSTNEKLFF
TRBJ2-3 . . TRBV29-1 TGCAGCTTTAGAAGAGACACAGATACGCAGTATTTT CSFRRDTDTQYF
TRBJ2-7 once TRBD2 TRBV5-1 TGCGCCAGCAGTTCAGGACTAGCGGGAGTAGGCGAGCAGTACTTC CASSSGLAGVGEQYF
TRBJ1-5 few . TRBV6-5 TGTGCCAGCAGCCCCCTGGGCAATCAGCCCCAGCATTTT CASSPLGNQPQHF
TRBJ1-4 . . TRBV6-5 TGTGCCAGTAGGAGGGGAACTAATGAAAAACTGTTTTTT CASRRGTNEKLFF
TRBJ2-5 once TRBD1 TRBV29-1 TGCAGCGTTGCCCGGACAGGGGGCGCGGAGACCCAGTACTTC CSVARTGGAETQYF
TRBJ1-4 . . TRBV27 TGTGCCAGCAGTTTGGGGGGGAGAGCTGAAAAACTGTTTTTT CASSLGGRAEKLFF
TRBJ2-7 medium-sized . TRBV7-9 TGTGCCAGCAGCCTCCGCACAGGGAATGGGCCCTACGAGCAGTACTTC CASSLRTGNGPYEQYF
TRBJ2-7 . . TRBV5-1 TGCGCCAGCAGCTTGGACCTGGGCCGCTACGAGCAGTACTTC CASSLDLGRYEQYF
TRBJ2-2 few TRBD1 TRBV7-9 TGTGCCAGCAGCCACCGGGACAGGGTTCCCGGGGAGCTGTTTTTT CASSHRDRVPGELFF
TRBJ2-7 large TRBD2 TRBV4-1 TGCGCCAGCAGCCAAGATACCCCCACTAGCGGGAGCGGCGAGCAGTACTTC CASSQDTPTSGSGEQYF
TRBJ2-1 . TRBD1 TRBV27 TGTGCCAGCAGTTTGGGACAGGGTTCCTACAATGAGCAGTTCTTC CASSLGQGSYNEQFF
TRBJ2-5 . . TRBV5-1 TGCGCCAGCAGTACGGACAGACAGGCCCAGTACTTC CASSTDRQAQYF
TRBJ2-7 . . TRBV12-5 TGTGCTAGTGGTGCCCCTAGGGCAGGGACCTACGAGCAGTACTTC CASGAPRAGTYEQYF
TRBJ2-5 . . TRBV28 TGTGCCAGCAGTAAGGCGGGACAAGAGACCCAGTACTTC CASSKAGQETQYF
TRBJ2-5 . . TRBV5-1 TGCGCCAGCAGCTTGGATCCGGGGGAGACCCAGTACTTC CASSLDPGETQYF